A selection of T cell receptor beta chains follows, all from one sample in a study of blood T cell repertoires in COVID-19. Clones were sequenced by immunoSEQ multiplex PCR, and TCRdb holds only the in-frame ones, with some missing. The table lists some 150,000 clones, 84% of them singletons, with roughly 4.5% in the top ten. Source material: peripheral blood. These receptors were collected from a human donor in a cohort sampled during active COVID-19. CDR3s include the opening cysteine and the closing phenylalanine or tryptophan. The D gene is left open where the match is weak. Some rows mark clone size as missing; the rest say once, few, many or name a class of expanded clone.

clone_size d_call j_call v_call cdr3_aa cdr3_nt
. . TRBJ1-1 TRBV28 CASGVLNTEAFF TGTGCCAGCGGAGTTCTAAACACTGAAGCTTTCTTT
. TRBD1 TRBJ1-1 TRBV7-2 CASSPTGGSEAFF TGTGCCAGCAGCCCGACAGGGGGGTCTGAAGCTTTCTTT
few TRBD2 TRBJ2-1 TRBV14 CASSRLAEYNEQFF TGTGCCAGCAGTCGACTAGCGGAATACAATGAGCAGTTCTTC
. TRBD1 TRBJ2-1 TRBV5-1 CASANRGQDNEQFF TGCGCCAGCGCTAACAGGGGGCAGGACAATGAGCAGTTCTTC
. TRBD2 TRBJ2-2 TRBV5-1 CASRASGSPGELFF TGCGCCAGCAGGGCTAGCGGGAGTCCCGGGGAGCTGTTTTTT
. . TRBJ1-1 TRBV6-5 CASTTMGGNTEAFF TGTGCCAGCACCACTATGGGGGGGAACACTGAAGCTTTCTTT
. TRBD2 TRBJ2-1 TRBV9 CASSVVSGTGEQFF TGTGCCAGCAGCGTAGTTAGCGGGACCGGTGAGCAGTTCTTC
. . TRBJ2-5 TRBV3-1/TRBV3-2 CASSQALSVYQETQYF TGTGCCAGCAGCCAAGCCCTTTCGGTGTACCAAGAGACCCAGTACTTC
once TRBD1 TRBJ1-1 TRBV6-5 CASRGQQNTEAFF TGTGCCAGCAGGGGACAGCAGAACACTGAAGCTTTCTTT
few TRBD1 TRBJ2-2 TRBV6-5 CATRTGSTGELFF TGTGCCACTCGGACAGGGTCCACCGGGGAGCTGTTTTTT
. TRBD2 TRBJ2-1 TRBV3-1/TRBV3-2 CASSQDQKREAPSSYNEQFF TGTGCCAGCAGCCAAGATCAGAAGCGGGAGGCACCAAGCTCCTACAATGAGCAGTTCTTC
. . TRBJ2-6 TRBV28 CASSFGTLSGANVLTF TGTGCCAGCAGTTTTGGGACACTCTCTGGGGCCAACGTCCTGACTTTC
. TRBD1 TRBJ2-2 TRBV29-1 CSDYRGLFTGELFF TGCAGCGACTACAGGGGGCTCTTCACCGGGGAGCTGTTTTTT
. TRBD1 TRBJ1-2 TRBV6-5 CASYIPGQGAGYTF TGTGCCAGCTACATTCCGGGACAGGGGGCTGGCTACACCTTC
. TRBD2 TRBJ2-7 TRBV6-1 CASSDVRLAISEQYF TGTGCCAGCAGTGATGTGCGACTAGCGATCAGCGAGCAGTACTTC
. TRBD2 TRBJ2-1 TRBV11-2 CASSFGLAASYNEQFF TGTGCCAGCAGCTTCGGACTAGCGGCCTCCTACAATGAGCAGTTCTTC
once . TRBJ1-1 TRBV5-4 CASSWGDAEAFF TGTGCCAGCAGCTGGGGAGACGCTGAAGCTTTCTTT
. TRBD1 TRBJ1-5 TRBV5-1 CASSLDGTGRNQPQHF TGCGCCAGCAGCTTGGACGGGACAGGGCGCAATCAGCCCCAGCATTTT
. . TRBJ2-2 TRBV10-3 CAISPGANTGELFF TGTGCCATCAGCCCAGGGGCGAACACCGGGGAGCTGTTTTTT
few . TRBJ1-3 TRBV5-1 CASSLVGVVVGNTIYF TGCGCCAGCAGCTTGGTCGGGGTAGTTGTTGGAAACACCATATATTTT
. . TRBJ2-6 TRBV28 CASSFPRVPGANVLTF TGTGCCAGCAGTTTTCCCAGGGTCCCTGGGGCCAACGTCCTGACTTTC
. TRBD2 TRBJ2-5 TRBV29-1 CSVDRAGAQYF TGCAGCGTTGATCGCGCGGGGGCCCAGTACTTC
once TRBD1 TRBJ1-2 TRBV6-6 CASSYHDRGLDGYTF TGTGCCAGCAGTTACCATGACAGGGGGCTTGATGGCTACACCTTC
. TRBD2 TRBJ2-2 TRBV3-1/TRBV3-2 CASSQDSGTSAKFF TGTGCCAGCAGCCAAGATAGTGGGACTAGCGCTAAGTTTTTT
. TRBD1 TRBJ1-5 TRBV5-1 CASSLGGQGEQPQHF TGCGCCAGCAGCCTCGGGGGACAGGGAGAGCAGCCCCAGCATTTT
. . TRBJ2-5 TRBV11-1 CASSFSPGGRETQYF TGTGCCAGCAGCTTTTCCCCCGGCGGTCGAGAGACCCAGTACTTC
. TRBD1 TRBJ2-3 TRBV5-1 CASSFDRESTDTQYF TGCGCCAGCAGCTTCGACAGGGAGAGCACAGATACGCAGTATTTT
few TRBD1 TRBJ1-3 TRBV27 CASRQGLDSGNTIYF TGTGCCAGCCGACAGGGACTGGACTCTGGAAACACCATATATTTT
. TRBD1 TRBJ2-3 TRBV5-1 CASSAGQGGTDTQYF TGCGCCAGCAGCGCGGGACAGGGAGGCACAGATACGCAGTATTTT
. TRBD1 TRBJ2-3 TRBV3-1/TRBV3-2 CASSPRYRGSSDTQYF TGTGCCAGCAGCCCTCGGTACAGGGGGTCATCGGATACGCAGTATTTT
once . TRBJ2-2 TRBV6-5 CASSYYDTTGELFF TGTGCCAGCAGTTATTACGACACGACCGGGGAGCTGTTTTTT
. TRBD1 TRBJ2-3 TRBV2 CASSADRVGDTDTQYF TGTGCCAGCAGTGCAGACAGGGTCGGAGACACAGATACGCAGTATTTT
once . TRBJ1-1 TRBV11-1 CASSLEGGRRKSEAFF TGTGCCAGCAGCCTTGAGGGGGGGAGGAGAAAGAGTGAAGCTTTCTTT
. . TRBJ1-2 TRBV5-4 CASSLAQGYDYGYTF TGTGCCAGCAGCTTGGCACAGGGTTATGACTATGGCTACACCTTC
. . TRBJ1-2 TRBV19 CASNRDPFGGYTF TGTGCCAGTAACAGGGATCCCTTCGGTGGCTACACCTTC
. . TRBJ2-7 TRBV20-1 CSASRGGEQYF TGCAGTGCTTCTAGGGGGGGCGAGCAGTACTTC
. TRBD1 TRBJ1-5 TRBV6-5 CASGQGVQSNQPQHF TGTGCCAGCGGACAGGGGGTGCAAAGCAATCAGCCCCAGCATTTT
. TRBD2 TRBJ2-1 TRBV7-2 CASSWGLAGGNEQFF TGTGCCAGCAGCTGGGGACTAGCGGGGGGGAATGAGCAGTTCTTC